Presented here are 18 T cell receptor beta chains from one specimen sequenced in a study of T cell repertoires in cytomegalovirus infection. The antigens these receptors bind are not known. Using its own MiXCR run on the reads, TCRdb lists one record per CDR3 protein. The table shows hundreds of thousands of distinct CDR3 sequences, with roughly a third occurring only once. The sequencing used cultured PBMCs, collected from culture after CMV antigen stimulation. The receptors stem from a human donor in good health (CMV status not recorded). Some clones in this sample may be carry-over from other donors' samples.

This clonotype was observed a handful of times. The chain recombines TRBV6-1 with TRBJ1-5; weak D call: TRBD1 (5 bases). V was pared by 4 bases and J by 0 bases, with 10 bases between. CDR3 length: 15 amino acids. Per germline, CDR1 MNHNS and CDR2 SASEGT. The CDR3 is CASSGDSYSNQPQHF. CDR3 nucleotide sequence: TGTGCCAGCAGTGGTGACAGTTATAGCAATCAGCCCCAGCATTTT.

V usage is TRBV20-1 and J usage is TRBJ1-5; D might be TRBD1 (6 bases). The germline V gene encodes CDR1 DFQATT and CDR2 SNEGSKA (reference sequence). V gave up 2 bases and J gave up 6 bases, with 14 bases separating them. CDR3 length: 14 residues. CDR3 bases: TGCAGTGCTAGATCCACGGGGGGCGGTCAGCCCCAGCATTTT. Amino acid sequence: CSARSTGGGQPQHF.

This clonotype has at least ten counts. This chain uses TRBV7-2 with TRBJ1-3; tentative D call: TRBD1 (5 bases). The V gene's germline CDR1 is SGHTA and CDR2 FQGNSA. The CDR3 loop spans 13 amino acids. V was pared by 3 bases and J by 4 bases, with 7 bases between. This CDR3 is CASSFGHGNTIYF. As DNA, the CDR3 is TGTGCCAGCAGCTTCGGACACGGAAACACCATATATTTT.

The CDR3 is CASSLRAGGGASEQFF. In nucleotides, the CDR3 is TGTGCCAGCAGTTTGAGAGCGGGAGGCGGAGCGAGTGAGCAGTTCTTC. The chain links TRBV28 to TRBJ2-1; 9 positions match TRBD2. Germline values: CDR1 MDHEN, CDR2 SYDVKM. This CDR3 is built from 16 residues. V shed 3 bases, J shed 9 bases, and the junction held 12 bases outside the gene matches.

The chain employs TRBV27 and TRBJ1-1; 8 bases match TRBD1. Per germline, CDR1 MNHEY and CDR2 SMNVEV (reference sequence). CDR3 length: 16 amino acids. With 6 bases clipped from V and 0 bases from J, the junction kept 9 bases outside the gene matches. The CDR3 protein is CASRPRTGPLNTEAFF. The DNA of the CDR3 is TGTGCCAGCAGGCCCCGGACAGGGCCACTGAACACTGAAGCTTTCTTT.

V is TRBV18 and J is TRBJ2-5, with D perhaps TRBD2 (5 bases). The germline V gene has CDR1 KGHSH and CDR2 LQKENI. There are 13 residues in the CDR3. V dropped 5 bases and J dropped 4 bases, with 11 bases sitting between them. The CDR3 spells CASSSVGRETQYF. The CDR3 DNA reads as TGTGCCAGCTCATCAGTGGGGAGAGAGACCCAGTACTTC.

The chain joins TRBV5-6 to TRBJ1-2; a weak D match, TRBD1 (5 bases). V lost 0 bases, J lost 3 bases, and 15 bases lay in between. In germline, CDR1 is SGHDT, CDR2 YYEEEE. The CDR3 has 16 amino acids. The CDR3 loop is CASSLGKVREDYGYTF. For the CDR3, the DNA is TGTGCCAGCAGCTTGGGAAAAGTCAGGGAGGACTATGGCTACACCTTC. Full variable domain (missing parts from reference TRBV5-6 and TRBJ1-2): DAGVTQSPTHLIKTRGQQVTLRCSPKSGHDTVSWYQQALGQGPQFIFQYYEEEERQRGNFPDRFSGHQFPNYSSELNVNALLLGDSALYLCASSLGKVREDYGYTFGSGTRLTVV.

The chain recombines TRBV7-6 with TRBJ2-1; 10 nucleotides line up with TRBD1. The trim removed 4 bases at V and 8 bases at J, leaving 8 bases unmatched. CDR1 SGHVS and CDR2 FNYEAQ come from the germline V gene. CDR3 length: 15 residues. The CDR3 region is CASSSPGQGRYEQFF. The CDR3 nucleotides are TGTGCCAGCAGCTCACCGGGACAGGGGAGATATGAGCAGTTCTTC.

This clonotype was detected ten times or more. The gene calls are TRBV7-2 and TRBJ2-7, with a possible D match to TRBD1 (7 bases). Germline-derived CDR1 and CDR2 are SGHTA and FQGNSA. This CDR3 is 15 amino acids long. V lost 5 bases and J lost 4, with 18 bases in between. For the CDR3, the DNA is TGTGCCAGCAGCCGACAGGGACTCAAACTATACGAGCAGTACTTC. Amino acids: CASSRQGLKLYEQYF. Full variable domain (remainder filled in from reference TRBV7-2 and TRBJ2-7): GAGVSQSPSNKVTEKGKDVELRCDPISGHTALYWYRQSLGQGLEFLIYFQGNSAPDKSGLPSDRFSAERTGGSVSTLTIQRTQQEDSAVYLCASSRQGLKLYEQYFGPGTRLTVT.

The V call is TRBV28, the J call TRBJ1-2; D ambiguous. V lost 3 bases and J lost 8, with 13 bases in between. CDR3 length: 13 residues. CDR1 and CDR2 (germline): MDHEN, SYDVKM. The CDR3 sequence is CASSFGGIDGYTF. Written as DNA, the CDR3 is TGTGCCAGCAGTTTCGGAGGGATCGACGGCTACACCTTC.

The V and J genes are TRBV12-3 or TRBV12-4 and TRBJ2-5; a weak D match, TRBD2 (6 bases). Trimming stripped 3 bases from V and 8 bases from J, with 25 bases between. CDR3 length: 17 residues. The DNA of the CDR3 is TGTGCCAGCAGTTTTGATCGGATAGAGGGACTCCGGTTAACCCAGTACTTC. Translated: CASSFDRIEGLRLTQYF.

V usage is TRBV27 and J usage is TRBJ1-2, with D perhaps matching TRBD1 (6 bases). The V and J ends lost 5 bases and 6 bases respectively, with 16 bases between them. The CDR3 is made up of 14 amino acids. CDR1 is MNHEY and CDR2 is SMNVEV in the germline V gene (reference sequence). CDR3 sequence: CASSPSTGWDGYTF. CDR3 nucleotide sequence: TGTGCCAGCAGTCCATCTACAGGGTGGGATGGCTACACCTTC.

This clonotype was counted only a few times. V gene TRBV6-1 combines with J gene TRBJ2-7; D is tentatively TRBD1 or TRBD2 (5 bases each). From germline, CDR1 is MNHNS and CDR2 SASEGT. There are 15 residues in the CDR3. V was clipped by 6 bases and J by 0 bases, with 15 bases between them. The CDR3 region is CASSHGDGGSYEQYV. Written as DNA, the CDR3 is TGTGCCAGCAGCCACGGGGACGGCGGCTCCTACGAGCAGTACGTC.

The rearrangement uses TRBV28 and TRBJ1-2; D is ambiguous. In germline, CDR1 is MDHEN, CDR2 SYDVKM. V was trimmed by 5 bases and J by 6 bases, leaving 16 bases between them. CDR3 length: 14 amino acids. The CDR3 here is CASSLGREMNGYTF. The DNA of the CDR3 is TGTGCCAGCAGTCTGGGAAGAGAAATGAATGGCTACACCTTC.

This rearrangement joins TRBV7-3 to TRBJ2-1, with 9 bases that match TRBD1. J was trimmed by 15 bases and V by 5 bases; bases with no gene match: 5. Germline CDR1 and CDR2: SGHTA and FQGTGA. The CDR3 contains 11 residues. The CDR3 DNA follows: TGTGCCAGCAGCCTAGGGACAGGGTGGTTCTTC. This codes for CASSLGTGWFF. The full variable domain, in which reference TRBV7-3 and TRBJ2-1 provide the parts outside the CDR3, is GAGVSQTPSNKVTEKGKYVELRCDPISGHTALYWYRQSLGQGPEFLIYFQGTGAADDSGLPNDRFFAVRPEGSVSTLKIQRTERGDSAVYLCASSLGTGWFFGPGTRLTVL.

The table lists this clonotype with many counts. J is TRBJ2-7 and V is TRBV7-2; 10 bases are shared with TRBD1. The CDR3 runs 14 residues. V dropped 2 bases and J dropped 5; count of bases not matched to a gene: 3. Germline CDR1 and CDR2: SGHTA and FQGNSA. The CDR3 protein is CASSLWDRGHEQYF. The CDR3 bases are TGTGCCAGCAGCTTATGGGACAGGGGCCACGAGCAGTACTTC.

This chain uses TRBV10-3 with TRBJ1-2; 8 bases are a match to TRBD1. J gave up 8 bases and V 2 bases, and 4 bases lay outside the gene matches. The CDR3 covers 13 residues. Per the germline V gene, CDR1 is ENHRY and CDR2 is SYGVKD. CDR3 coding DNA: TGTGCCATCAGTGAGGGACAGGGAGGCGGCTACACCTTC. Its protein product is CAISEGQGGGYTF.

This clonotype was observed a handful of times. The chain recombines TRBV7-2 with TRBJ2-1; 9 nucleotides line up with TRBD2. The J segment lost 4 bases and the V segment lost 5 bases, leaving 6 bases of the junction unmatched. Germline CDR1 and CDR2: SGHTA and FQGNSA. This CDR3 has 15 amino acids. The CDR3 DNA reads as TGTGCCAGCAGCGAGCGGGGGGACGGTTACAATGAGCAGTTCTTC. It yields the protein CASSERGDGYNEQFF.